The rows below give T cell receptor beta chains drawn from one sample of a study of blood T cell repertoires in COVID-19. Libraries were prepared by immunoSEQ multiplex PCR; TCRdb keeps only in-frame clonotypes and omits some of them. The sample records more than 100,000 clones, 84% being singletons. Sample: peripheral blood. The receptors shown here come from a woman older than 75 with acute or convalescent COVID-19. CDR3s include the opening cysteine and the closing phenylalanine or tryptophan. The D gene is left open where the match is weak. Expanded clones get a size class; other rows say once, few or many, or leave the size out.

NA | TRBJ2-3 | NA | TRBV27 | TGTGCCAGCAGTCTAGCGAGCACAGATACGCAGTATTTT | CASSLASTDTQYF
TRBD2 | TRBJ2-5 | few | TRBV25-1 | TGTGCCAGCAGTGAGGGACTAGCGTCATCGAAGACCCAGTACTTC | CASSEGLASSKTQYF
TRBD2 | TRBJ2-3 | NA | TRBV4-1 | TGCGCCAGCAGCCAATCCATACTAGCGGGGGACACAGATACGCAGTATTTT | CASSQSILAGDTDTQYF
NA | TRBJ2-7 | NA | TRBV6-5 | TGTGCCAGCAGTTACGTAAGGGGCTACGAGCAGTACTTC | CASSYVRGYEQYF
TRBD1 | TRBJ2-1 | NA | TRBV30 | TGTGCCTGGAGTGGATCGGACAGGGGAACCTACAATGAGCAGTTCTTC | CAWSGSDRGTYNEQFF
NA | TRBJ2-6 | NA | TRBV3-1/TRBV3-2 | TGTGCCAGCAGCCAAGACAGCTCTGGGGCCAACGTCCTGACTTTC | CASSQDSSGANVLTF
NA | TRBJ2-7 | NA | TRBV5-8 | TGTGCCAGCAAGTGGCAGGCTTACGAGCAGTACTTC | CASKWQAYEQYF
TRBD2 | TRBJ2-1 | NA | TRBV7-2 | TGTGCCAGCAGCTCTAGCGGGAGGGCCTTGACGAGCTCCTACAATGAGCAGTTCTTC | CASSSSGRALTSSYNEQFF
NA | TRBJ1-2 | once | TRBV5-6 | TGTGCCAGCAGCTTAGACAGACGAGATGGCTACACCTTC | CASSLDRRDGYTF
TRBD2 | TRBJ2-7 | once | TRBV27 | TGTGCCAGCAGGAGGAGCGGGGCAGACCCTTGGTACTTC | CASRRSGADPWYF
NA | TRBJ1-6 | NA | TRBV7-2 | TGTGCCAGCAGCGCCGGGAGGGGACCACATTCACCCCTCCACTTT | CASSAGRGPHSPLHF
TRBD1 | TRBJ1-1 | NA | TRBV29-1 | TGCAGCGCGGGGACAGGGGCTCTGAACACTGAAGCTTTCTTT | CSAGTGALNTEAFF
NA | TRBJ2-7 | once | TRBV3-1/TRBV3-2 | TGTGCCAGCAGCCAAGAATTTTTGTCAGGCTTGGGTTACGAGCAGTACTTC | CASSQEFLSGLGYEQYF
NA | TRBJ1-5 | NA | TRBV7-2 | TGTGCCAGCAGCCCAACAGCTCAGGGCGATCAGCCCCAGCATTTT | CASSPTAQGDQPQHF
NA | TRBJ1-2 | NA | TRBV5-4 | TGTGCCAGCAGCTTGGAGGCGGGCTATGGCTACACCTTC | CASSLEAGYGYTF
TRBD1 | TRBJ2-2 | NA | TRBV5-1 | TGCGCCAGCAGCTTGACAGGGGACACCGGGGAGCTGTTTTTT | CASSLTGDTGELFF
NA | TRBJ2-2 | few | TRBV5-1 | TGCGCCAGCAGCTTGTCCGGGGAATGGACCGGGGAGCTGTTTTTT | CASSLSGEWTGELFF
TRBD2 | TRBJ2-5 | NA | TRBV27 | TGTGCCAGCAGTCTGAGGACTAGCGGGACTGAGACCCAGTACTTC | CASSLRTSGTETQYF
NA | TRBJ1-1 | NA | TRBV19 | TGTGCCAGTAGTTTGACAGTGAACACTGAAGCTTTCTTT | CASSLTVNTEAFF
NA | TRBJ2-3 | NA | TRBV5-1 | TGCGCCAGCAGCCCGGAGCAGCGCACAGATACGCAGTATTTT | CASSPEQRTDTQYF
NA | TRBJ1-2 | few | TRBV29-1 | TGCAGCGTTAATAGGGGTACAGGAAACTATGGCTACACCTTC | CSVNRGTGNYGYTF
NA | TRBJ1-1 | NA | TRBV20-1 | TGCAGTGCTAATGAGTTCTCCGAAGCTTTCTTT | CSANEFSEAFF
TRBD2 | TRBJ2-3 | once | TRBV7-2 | TGTGCCAGCAGCTACGATAGCGGGAGTGGCACAGATACGCAGTATTTT | CASSYDSGSGTDTQYF
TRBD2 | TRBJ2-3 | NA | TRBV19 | TGTGCCAGTAGGGCCGCGGGGGGGCTAGCAGATACGCAGTATTTT | CASRAAGGLADTQYF
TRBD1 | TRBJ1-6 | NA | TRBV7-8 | TGTGCCAGCAGCCCTTGGGACAGTAATTCACCCCTCCACTTT | CASSPWDSNSPLHF
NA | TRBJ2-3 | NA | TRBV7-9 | TGTGCCAGCAGCCCTTGGGGCAGTTCTAGCACAGATACGCAGTATTTT | CASSPWGSSSTDTQYF
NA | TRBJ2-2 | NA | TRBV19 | TGTGCCAGTCTTGGGGGGACCTACACCGGGGAGCTGTTTTTT | CASLGGTYTGELFF
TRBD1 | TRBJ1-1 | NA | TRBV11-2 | TGTGCCAGCAGCTTCGGACAGGGGGCTGGAACTGAAGCTTTCTTT | CASSFGQGAGTEAFF
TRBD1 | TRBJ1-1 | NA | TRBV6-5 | TGTGCCAGCAGCCCACAGGGGGCCGGGGACACTGAAGCTTTCTTT | CASSPQGAGDTEAFF
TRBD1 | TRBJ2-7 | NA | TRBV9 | TGTGCCAGCAGCGTGACGGGGACAGGGGGGACCTACGAGCAGTACTTC | CASSVTGTGGTYEQYF
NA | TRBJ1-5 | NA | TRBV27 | TGTGCCAGCAGTTTAAAAAGCCTTAGCAATCAGCCCCAGCATTTT | CASSLKSLSNQPQHF
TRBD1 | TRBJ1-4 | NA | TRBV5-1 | TGCGCCAGCAGCTTGGAACAGGGGGCGGAAAAACTGTTTTTT | CASSLEQGAEKLFF
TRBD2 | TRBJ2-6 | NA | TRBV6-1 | TGTGCCAGCAGTGAACTGGCGGGGGTGGCTTCTGGGGCCAACGTCCTGACTTTC | CASSELAGVASGANVLTF
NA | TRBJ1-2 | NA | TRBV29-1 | TGCAGCGTTGAAGATCCGATAGGGGGTCTTTACTATGGCTACACCTTC | CSVEDPIGGLYYGYTF
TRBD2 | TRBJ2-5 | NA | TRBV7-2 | TGTGCCAGCAGCTTAGCCCTAGCGGGGGGCCAAGAGACCCAGTACTTC | CASSLALAGGQETQYF
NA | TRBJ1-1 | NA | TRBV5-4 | TGTGCCAGCAGTCCAAAACGGTCGGGGGGTTGGGAAATGGGCACTGAAGCTTTCTTT | CASSPKRSGGWEMGTEAFF
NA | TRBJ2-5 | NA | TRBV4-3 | TGCGCCAGCAGCCAAGCGGCAGGGTACCGAGAGACCCAGTACTTC | CASSQAAGYRETQYF
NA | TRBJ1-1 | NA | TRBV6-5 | TGTGCCACCCTAGTGGCGGGGTTCACTGAAGCTTTCTTT | CATLVAGFTEAFF
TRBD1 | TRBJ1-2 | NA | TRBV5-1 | TGCGCCAGCAGCTTGGGGGACAGGAACAGGGGCTACACCTTC | CASSLGDRNRGYTF
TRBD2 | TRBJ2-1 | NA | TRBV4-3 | TGCGCCAGCAGCCAAGAGACTCTAGCGGGGGACTACAATGAGCAGTTCTTC | CASSQETLAGDYNEQFF
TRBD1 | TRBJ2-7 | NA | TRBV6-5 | TGTGCCAGCAGTTACGACAGGGCTTACGAGCAGTACTTC | CASSYDRAYEQYF
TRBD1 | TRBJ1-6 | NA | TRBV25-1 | TGTGCCAGCAGTGAAAATCGGGGACAGGGTAATTCACCCCTCCACTTT | CASSENRGQGNSPLHF
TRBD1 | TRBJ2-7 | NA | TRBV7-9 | TGTGCCAGCAGCTTCCTGGGGCGGACAGGGGGCTACGAGCAGTACTTC | CASSFLGRTGGYEQYF
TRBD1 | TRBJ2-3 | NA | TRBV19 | TGTGCCAGTAGTATTATGGACAGGGCCACAGATACGCAGTATTTT | CASSIMDRATDTQYF
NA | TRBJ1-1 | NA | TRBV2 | TGTGCCAGCAGTGAAGGACAGCCCTTGAACACTGAAGCTTTCTTT | CASSEGQPLNTEAFF
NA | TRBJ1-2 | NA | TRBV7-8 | TGTGCCAGCAGCCCCGGGAGGGATATTAACTATGGCTACACCTTC | CASSPGRDINYGYTF
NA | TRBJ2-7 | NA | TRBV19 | TGTGCCAGTAGTATCGACTGGAACTCCTACGAGCAGTACTTC | CASSIDWNSYEQYF
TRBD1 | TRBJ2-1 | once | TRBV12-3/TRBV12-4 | TGTGCCAGCAGTACCTGGACAGGGGGTGAGCAGTTCTTC | CASSTWTGGEQFF
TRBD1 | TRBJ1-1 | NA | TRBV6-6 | TGTGCCAGCAGTTCGCAGGGGGCGGGCACTGAAGCTTTCTTT | CASSSQGAGTEAFF
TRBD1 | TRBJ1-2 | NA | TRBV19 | TGTGCCAGTAGTTTATCGGACAGGGCTGGGGGCTACACCTTC | CASSLSDRAGGYTF
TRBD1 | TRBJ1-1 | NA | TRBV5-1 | TGCGCCAGCAGCCAATATCGACAGGGGGTAACTGAAGCTTTCTTT | CASSQYRQGVTEAFF
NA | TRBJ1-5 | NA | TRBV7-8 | TGTGCCAGCAGCTCCACATCGGGGAATCAGCCCCAGCATTTT | CASSSTSGNQPQHF